This T cell receptor beta chain was found in a study of blood T cell repertoires in COVID-19. Assay used: immunoSEQ multiplex PCR; TCRdb lists only in-frame clones, some missing. The repertoire includes approximately 390,000 clones, roughly 90% of them detected once, and 6.5% sits in the top ten. The CDR3 runs to 15 residues. Between the trimmed V and J ends, which lost 6 bases and 7 bases, there was a span of 19 bases. Germline V CDR1 and CDR2: MNHEY, SVGEGT. The V call is TRBV6-2 or TRBV6-3, the J call TRBJ1-5; D not certain. Sequenced input: peripheral blood. This sequence was found in a man aged 18 to 29 with active or convalescent COVID-19. The CDR3 loop reads CASSYGRGFNQPQHF. CDR3 bases: TGTGCCAGCAGCTATGGGCGGGGTTTTAACCAGCCCCAGCATTTT.